The rows below give T cell receptor beta chains drawn from one sample of a study of CD8+CD57+ T cells in acquired aplastic anemia. TCRdb itself ran the reads through MiXCR, one entry per CDR3 protein. The sample contains roughly 63,000 distinct CDR3 sequences, approximately 54% of which appear only once. Sequenced material: sorted CD4+, CD8+, or CD8+CD57+ T cells (not recorded which) from PBMCs. Receptor source: a human donor in good health, serving as a control. The CDR3 runs from the conserved cysteine through the conserved F or W. The D gene is left open where the match is weak. Where a row states a size, it is once, few, many or the class of an expanded clone; other rows omit it.

clone size	J gene	V gene	D gene	CDR3 protein	CDR3 DNA
many	TRBJ2-7	TRBV6-2/TRBV6-3	-	CASETVSYEQYF	TGTGCCAGCGAGACAGTCTCCTACGAGCAGTACTTC
medium-sized	TRBJ2-1	TRBV2	TRBD1	CASRSGQGGDEQFF	TGTGCCAGCAGATCGGGACAGGGGGGCGATGAGCAGTTCTTC
-	TRBJ1-6	TRBV10-3	TRBD1	CAISAGQGNSPLHF	TGTGCCATCAGTGCGGGACAGGGTAATTCACCCCTCCACTTT
-	TRBJ2-3	TRBV20-1	-	CSAIVLAQVDTQYF	TGCAGTGCTATCGTCCTAGCCCAAGTAGATACGCAGTATTTT
once	TRBJ2-3	TRBV11-3	TRBD2	CASSSTSRADTQYF	TGTGCCAGCAGCTCGACTAGCCGGGCAGATACGCAGTATTTT
-	TRBJ2-3	TRBV4-3	-	CASSQDRATDTQYF	TGCGCCAGCAGCCAAGACAGGGCCACAGATACGCAGTATTTT
-	TRBJ1-6	TRBV11-1	-	CASSSYVAGPGGSPLHF	TGTGCCAGCAGCAGTTACGTCGCCGGGCCAGGTGGTTCACCCCTCCACTTT
-	TRBJ1-5	TRBV11-2	-	CASSQASEGGSTSNQPQHF	TGTGCCAGCAGCCAGGCTAGCGAAGGGGGATCTACTAGCAATCAGCCCCAGCATTTT
many	TRBJ2-1	TRBV10-1	-	CASSEKHGEQFF	TGCGCCAGCAGTGAAAAGCACGGGGAGCAGTTCTTC
-	TRBJ1-1	TRBV6-1	-	CASSELGGGWVAFF	TGTGCCAGCAGTGAATTGGGAGGGGGTTGGGTAGCTTTCTTT
many	TRBJ1-1	TRBV5-1	-	CASSLSQGSNTEAFF	TGCGCCAGCAGCTTGTCCCAGGGGTCGAACACTGAAGCTTTCTTT
-	TRBJ1-1	TRBV5-1	-	CASREGRMNTEAFF	TGCGCCAGCAGGGAGGGGAGGATGAACACTGAAGCTTTCTTT
-	TRBJ1-1	TRBV25-1	-	CAAGVGAMNTEAFF	TGTGCCGCAGGTGTAGGGGCGATGAACACTGAAGCTTTCTTT
-	TRBJ1-5	TRBV2	-	CASSDMAQPQHF	TGTGCCAGCAGTGACATGGCTCAGCCCCAGCATTTT
-	TRBJ1-2	TRBV4-1	TRBD1	CASSTLGTGDGYTF	TGCGCCAGCAGCACACTCGGGACAGGGGATGGCTACACCTTC
many	TRBJ2-2	TRBV6-2/TRBV6-3	TRBD1	CASSYSGDRVNTGELFF	TGTGCCAGCAGTTACTCAGGGGACAGGGTGAACACCGGGGAGCTGTTTTTT
-	TRBJ1-1	TRBV29-1	-	CSVSHPTDNTEAFF	TGCAGCGTCTCCCATCCGACAGATAACACTGAAGCTTTCTTT
-	TRBJ2-1	TRBV20-1	-	CSASFPVGAHSEQFF	TGCAGTGCTAGCTTTCCCGTGGGGGCCCACAGTGAGCAGTTCTTC
many	TRBJ1-2	TRBV6-6	-	CASSYSATGSNYGYTF	TGTGCCAGCAGTTACTCTGCCACAGGCTCTAACTATGGCTACACCTTC
medium-sized	TRBJ2-7	TRBV2	-	CASRAFEQYF	TGTGCCAGCAGGGCTTTCGAGCAGTACTTC
-	TRBJ2-7	TRBV24-1	-	CATSDAGSYEQYF	TGTGCCACCAGTGATGCAGGATCTTACGAGCAGTACTTC
medium-sized	TRBJ1-2	TRBV10-2	-	CASSEAGVRGYTF	TGCGCCAGCAGTGAGGCAGGGGTACGGGGCTACACCTTC
many	TRBJ2-1	TRBV19	-	CASSMLGGNEQFF	TGTGCCAGTAGTATGTTGGGGGGAAATGAGCAGTTCTTC
-	TRBJ1-2	TRBV29-1	-	CSVDKQAYGYTF	TGCAGCGTTGATAAACAGGCGTATGGCTACACCTTC
-	TRBJ1-2	TRBV10-3	-	CAISGYRLPFYGYTF	TGTGCCATCAGTGGGTACAGGTTGCCGTTCTATGGCTACACCTTC
-	TRBJ1-1	TRBV2	TRBD1	CASSTGTGGGTEAFF	TGTGCCAGCAGTACGGGGACAGGGGGTGGCACTGAAGCTTTCTTT
many	TRBJ1-3	TRBV2	TRBD1	CASSEAAGGNTIYF	TGTGCCAGCAGTGAAGCGGCAGGGGGTAACACCATATATTTT
few	TRBJ2-1	TRBV4-1	TRBD1	CASSHPPTGTGELSYNEQFF	TGCGCCAGCAGCCACCCTCCCACCGGGACAGGTGAACTTTCCTACAATGAGCAGTTCTTC
-	TRBJ1-2	TRBV5-6	-	CASSLGRGQGSGYTF	TGTGCCAGCAGCTTGGGCCGTGGGCAGGGCAGTGGCTACACCTTC
many	TRBJ2-3	TRBV12-3/TRBV12-4	TRBD2	CASSLALLATSTDTQYF	TGTGCCAGCAGTTTAGCGCTACTAGCGACTAGCACAGATACGCAGTATTTT
-	TRBJ2-1	TRBV29-1	TRBD2	CSVVAGAIDEQFF	TGCAGCGTCGTAGCGGGAGCAATCGATGAGCAGTTCTTC
-	TRBJ1-1	TRBV10-3	-	CAADTEAFF	TGTGCCGCGGACACTGAAGCTTTCTTT
-	TRBJ2-5	TRBV7-9	-	CASGSPGGSAETQYF	TGTGCCAGCGGCTCCCCGGGCGGATCCGCGGAGACCCAGTACTTC
many	TRBJ2-7	TRBV12-3/TRBV12-4	TRBD2	CASRPSGGRRLLGEQYF	TGTGCCAGCAGACCCTCTGGCGGGAGGAGACTCTTGGGCGAGCAGTACTTC
-	TRBJ2-1	TRBV11-2	-	CASGHGTEFDEQFF	TGTGCCAGCGGCCATGGGACCGAGTTCGATGAGCAGTTCTTC
-	TRBJ2-1	TRBV20-1	-	CSASPIGVEQFF	TGCAGTGCTAGCCCCATTGGTGTTGAGCAGTTCTTC
-	TRBJ2-6	TRBV5-4	-	CASQDSSGANVLTF	TGTGCCAGTCAGGACAGCTCTGGGGCCAACGTCCTGACTTTC
once	TRBJ1-4	TRBV12-3/TRBV12-4	-	CASSFDATNEKLFF	TGTGCCAGCAGTTTCGATGCAACTAATGAAAAACTGTTTTTT
many	TRBJ2-7	TRBV7-9	-	CASSLVGTSYEQYF	TGTGCCAGCAGCTTAGTCGGGACAAGCTACGAGCAGTACTTC
-	TRBJ2-7	TRBV7-9	-	CASSYPGEQYF	TGTGCCAGCAGCTATCCGGGCGAGCAGTACTTC
-	TRBJ1-1	TRBV7-9	TRBD1	CASSPRDRDTEAFF	TGTGCCAGCAGCCCGCGGGACAGGGACACTGAAGCTTTCTTT
medium-sized	TRBJ2-7	TRBV2	-	CASSEGGDLSYEQYF	TGTGCCAGCAGTGAAGGGGGCGACCTCTCCTACGAGCAGTACTTC
-	TRBJ2-7	TRBV7-2	TRBD1	CASSFSGGTYEQYF	TGTGCCAGCAGCTTTTCAGGGGGTACCTACGAGCAGTACTTC
once	TRBJ2-7	TRBV15	TRBD1	CATSRETGTYEQYF	TGTGCCACCAGCAGAGAGACAGGGACCTACGAGCAGTACTTC
-	TRBJ1-1	TRBV2	-	CASSQGQFEAFF	TGTGCCAGCAGCCAAGGACAGTTTGAAGCTTTCTTT
-	TRBJ1-2	TRBV24-1	-	CATSDSNSLTF	TGTGCCACCAGTGATTCGAACAGCCTCACCTTC
-	TRBJ2-3	TRBV7-8	-	CASSLVGAGDTQYF	TGTGCCAGCAGCTTAGTCGGGGCCGGGGATACGCAGTATTTT
-	TRBJ2-7	TRBV4-2	-	CASSQELVSYEQYF	TGTGCCAGCAGCCAAGAACTAGTGTCCTACGAGCAGTACTTC
many	TRBJ2-1	TRBV4-1	TRBD1	CASSQGQGGNEQFF	TGCGCCAGCAGCCAAGGACAGGGCGGGAATGAGCAGTTCTTC
medium-sized	TRBJ2-2	TRBV7-6	TRBD1	CASSLTGIGELFF	TGTGCCAGCAGCTTGACAGGGATCGGGGAGCTGTTTTTT
many	TRBJ2-7	TRBV27	TRBD1	CASSFRQGTYEQYF	TGTGCCAGCAGTTTCCGACAGGGGACCTACGAGCAGTACTTC
many	TRBJ2-1	TRBV6-4	TRBD2	CATRLAEHNEQFF	TGTGCCACCCGACTAGCGGAACACAATGAGCAGTTCTTC
-	TRBJ2-7	TRBV15	-	CATSRGESGRYEQYF	TGTGCCACCAGCAGAGGGGAATCAGGTCGGTACGAGCAGTACTTC